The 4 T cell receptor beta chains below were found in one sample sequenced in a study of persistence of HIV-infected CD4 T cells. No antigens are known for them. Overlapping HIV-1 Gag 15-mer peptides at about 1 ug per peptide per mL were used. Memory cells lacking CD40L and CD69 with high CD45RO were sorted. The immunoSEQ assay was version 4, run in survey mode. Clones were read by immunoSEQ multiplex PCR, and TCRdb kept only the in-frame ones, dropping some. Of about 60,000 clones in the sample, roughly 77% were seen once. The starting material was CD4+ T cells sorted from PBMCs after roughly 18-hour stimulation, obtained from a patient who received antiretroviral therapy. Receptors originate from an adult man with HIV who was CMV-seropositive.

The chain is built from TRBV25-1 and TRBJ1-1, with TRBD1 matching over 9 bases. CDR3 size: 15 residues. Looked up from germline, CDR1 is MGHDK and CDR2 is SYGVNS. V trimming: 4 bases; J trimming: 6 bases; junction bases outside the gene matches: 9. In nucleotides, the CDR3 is TGTGCCAGCAGTGGTTTCGGGACAGGGTCATCTGAAGCTTTCTTT. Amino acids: CASSGFGTGSSEAFF.

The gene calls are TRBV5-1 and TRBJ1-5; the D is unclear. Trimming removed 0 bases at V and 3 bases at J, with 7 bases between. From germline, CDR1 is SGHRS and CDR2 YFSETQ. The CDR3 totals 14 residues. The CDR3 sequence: CASSLAGDNQPQHF. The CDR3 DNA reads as TGCGCCAGCAGCTTGGCCGGGGACAATCAGCCCCAGCATTTT.

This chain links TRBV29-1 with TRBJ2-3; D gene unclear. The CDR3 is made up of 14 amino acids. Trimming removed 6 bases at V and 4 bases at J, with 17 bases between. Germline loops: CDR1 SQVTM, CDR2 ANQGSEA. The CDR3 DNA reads TGCAGCGTACCCAAGGGAAAAGACTCAGATACGCAGTATTTT. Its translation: CSVPKGKDSDTQYF.

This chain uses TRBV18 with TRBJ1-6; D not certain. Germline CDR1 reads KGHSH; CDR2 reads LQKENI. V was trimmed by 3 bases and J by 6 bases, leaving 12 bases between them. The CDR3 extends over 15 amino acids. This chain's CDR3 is CASSPSRTGNSPLHF. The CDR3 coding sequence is TGTGCCAGCTCACCTAGTAGGACGGGTAATTCACCCCTCCACTTT.